This entry lists 15 T cell receptor beta chains sequenced from one sample in a study of T cell repertoires in cytomegalovirus infection. These receptors lack a known antigen. TCRdb independently ran MiXCR on the reads; one entry per CDR3 protein. The data contain roughly 120,000 distinct CDR3 sequences, around 31% of them singletons. This specimen consisted of CD8+ T cells from cultured PBMCs, obtained from culture after CMV antigen stimulation. These receptors all stem from a human donor in good health (CMV status not recorded). Some clones in this sample may be carry-over from other donors' samples.

This chain uses TRBV28 with TRBJ2-7, with 11 bases lining up with TRBD1. The CDR3 loop spans 14 amino acids. V trimming: 6 bases; J trimming: 4 bases; junction bases outside the gene matches: 5. Germline CDR1 is MDHEN and CDR2 is SYDVKM. As DNA, the CDR3 is TGTGCCAGCAGATGGACAGGGGGCGAGTACGAGCAGTACTTC. This encodes CASRWTGGEYEQYF.

This sequence joins TRBV6-5 and TRBJ1-1; the match to TRBD1 covers 7 bases. Germline values: CDR1 MNHEY, CDR2 SVGAGI. J was trimmed by 6 bases and V by 6 bases; bases with no gene match: 7. The CDR3 is made up of 13 amino acids. The CDR3 reads CASRWTGTSEAFF. CDR3 DNA sequence: TGTGCCAGCAGATGGACAGGAACCTCTGAAGCTTTCTTT.

The rearrangement links TRBV6-1 to TRBJ1-1; TRBD1 matches 8 bases. Looked up from germline, CDR1 is MNHNS and CDR2 is SASEGT. With 7 bases clipped from V and 1 base from J, the junction kept 5 bases outside the gene matches. The CDR3 covers 14 residues. This CDR3 is CASNNRGKNTEAFF. In DNA form, the CDR3 reads TGTGCCAGCAATAACAGGGGGAAGAACACTGAAGCTTTCTTT.

The chain uses TRBV6-5 and TRBJ2-7; 7 nucleotides match TRBD1. Germline CDR1 is MNHEY and CDR2 is SVGAGI. V was pared by 4 bases and J by 3 bases, with 9 bases of the junction left unmatched. CDR3 length: 15 residues. DNA of the CDR3: TGTGCCAGCAGTTTCACCTGGACAGGAGACTACGAGCAGTACTTC. Its translation is CASSFTWTGDYEQYF.

There are a few counts of this clonotype. The chain employs TRBV7-2 and TRBJ2-5, with 7 bases matching TRBD1. Germline V gene data show CDR1 as SGHTA and CDR2 as FQGNSA. V lost 1 base to trimming and J lost 1 base; unmatched junction nucleotides: 6. The CDR3 loop spans 16 amino acids. CDR3 loop: CASSLGPQGIQETQYF. For the CDR3, the DNA is TGTGCCAGCAGCTTAGGCCCACAGGGGATCCAAGAGACCCAGTACTTC. The variable domain in full, completed from reference TRBV7-2 and TRBJ2-5, reads GAGVSQSPSNKVTEKGKDVELRCDPISGHTALYWYRQSLGQGLEFLIYFQGNSAPDKSGLPSDRFSAERTGGSVSTLTIQRTQQEDSAVYLCASSLGPQGIQETQYFGPGTRLLVL.

The chain links TRBV20-1 to TRBJ2-7; 9 nucleotides match TRBD2. Germline V lookup: CDR1 DFQATT, CDR2 SNEGSKA (reference sequence). Trimming at V came to 0 bases and at J to 0 bases, leaving 6 bases not matched to a gene. The CDR3 contains 16 residues. CDR3 sequence (DNA): TGCAGTGCTAGAGATCGTGAGCGGGGGGCCTCCTACGAGCAGTACTTC. This sequence encodes CSARDRERGASYEQYF.

A few counts support this clonotype. The chain employs TRBV5-1 and TRBJ1-1; 8 bases match TRBD1. The CDR3 sequence is 12 residues long. The J segment lost 6 bases and the V segment lost 4 bases, leaving 2 bases of the junction unmatched. The germline gives CDR1 SGHRS, CDR2 YFSETQ. CDR3 residues: CASSTTGAEAFF. The CDR3 DNA sequence: TGCGCCAGCAGCACGACAGGGGCTGAAGCTTTCTTT.

This clonotype was observed many times. The V and J genes are TRBV14 and TRBJ2-7; tentatively, D is TRBD1 (6 bases). This CDR3 contains 16 residues. The germline gives CDR1 SGHDN, CDR2 FVKESK. The germline V and J ends were trimmed by 3 bases and 5 bases, with 20 bases remaining between them. This CDR3 is CASSQSNTGTVNEQYF. CDR3 DNA sequence: TGTGCCAGCAGCCAGTCGAATACAGGGACGGTTAACGAGCAGTACTTC.

The chain links TRBV6-2 or TRBV6-3 to TRBJ2-5; D gene ambiguous. Trimming shortened V by 6 bases and J by 5 bases, and 16 bases separated the two germline ends. Germline V lookup: CDR1 MNHEY, CDR2 SVGEGT. This CDR3 region has 14 residues. The CDR3 region is CASSPRPVSETQYF. CDR3 bases: TGTGCCAGCAGCCCTAGGCCAGTTTCGGAGACCCAGTACTTC.

The rearrangement joins TRBV6-2 or TRBV6-3 to TRBJ1-1, with TRBD1 matching over 7 bases. The germline gives CDR1 MNHEY, CDR2 SVGEGT. Trimming removed 6 bases from V and 0 bases from J; junction bases left unmatched: 10. The CDR3 loop spans 16 amino acids. Here the CDR3 DNA reads TGTGCCAGCAGCATCCCGGGACAGTCGTTGAACACTGAAGCTTTCTTT. This translates into CASSIPGQSLNTEAFF.

This clonotype was observed a few times. The rearrangement joins TRBV19 to TRBJ2-1; tentative D call: TRBD1 (5 bases). Looked up from germline, CDR1 is LNHDA and CDR2 is SQIVND (reference sequence). This CDR3 spans 16 amino acids. The ends were cut back, 5 bases at V and 3 bases at J, with 17 bases in the middle. The CDR3 here is CASSLTPGQGYNEQFF. As DNA, the CDR3 is TGTGCCAGTAGTCTCACTCCCGGGCAGGGCTACAATGAGCAGTTCTTC. Variable domain in full (rest from reference TRBV19 and TRBJ2-1): DGGITQSPKYLFRKEGQNVTLSCEQNLNHDAMYWYRQDPGQGLRLIYYSQIVNDFQKGDIAEGYSVSREKKESFPLTVTSAQKNPTAFYLCASSLTPGQGYNEQFFGPGTRLTVL.

The chain recombines TRBV6-5 with TRBJ2-7; 7 bases match TRBD1. The trim removed 6 bases at V and 3 bases at J, leaving 11 bases unmatched. From germline, CDR1 is MNHEY and CDR2 SVGAGI. The CDR3 extends over 15 amino acids. CDR3 DNA sequence: TGTGCCAGCAGCCTGGCGACAGGGCCTCTCTACGAGCAGTACTTC. Its translation: CASSLATGPLYEQYF.

The chain couples TRBV20-1 to TRBJ2-7; 8 bases line up with TRBD1. Losses at the gene ends were 4 bases for V and 0 bases for J; bases not matched to a gene: 5. The germline V gene encodes CDR1 DFQATT and CDR2 SNEGSKA (reference sequence). This CDR3 is 14 amino acids long. The CDR3 sequence is CSAKTGGRSYEQYF. The CDR3 DNA is TGCAGTGCTAAAACAGGGGGTCGCTCCTACGAGCAGTACTTC.

This CDR3 is CASSGETSNQPQHF. The DNA of the CDR3 is TGTGCCAGCAGTGGCGAGACTAGCAATCAGCCCCAGCATTTT. The genes are TRBV25-1 and TRBJ1-5; D gene ambiguous. The V gene's germline CDR1 is MGHDK and CDR2 SYGVNS. This CDR3 is 14 amino acids long. Trimming took off 4 bases at V and 0 bases at J, with 7 bases between the two ends.

CDR3 amino acids: CASSYSRDRDHSGNTIYF. The CDR3 nucleotides are TGTGCCAGCAGTTACTCCCGGGACAGGGATCACTCTGGAAACACCATATATTTT. This chain joins TRBV6-5 and TRBJ1-3, with 9 bases lining up with TRBD1. This CDR3 is built from 18 residues. Germline CDR1 MNHEY, CDR2 SVGAGI. Losses at the gene ends were 0 bases for V and 0 bases for J; bases not matched to a gene: 6.